This T cell receptor (beta chain) was recovered during a study of identical twins. General study findings and limits: When twins shared out-of-frame alpha sequences, those sequences had excess low generation probability. Beta out-of-frame sequences displayed a weaker excess of sharing between twins. For cord blood, abundant beta clonotypes had fewer insertions, unlike memory repertoires, which showed none.

On this clonotype: Its antigen is still unknown.

The CDR3 sequence is 11 residues long. The V gene lost 6 bases and the J gene lost 9 bases, with 8 bases spanning the gap. Unique molecular identifiers were in the cDNA, with template-switch universal primer binding. MiXCR, applied by TCRdb to the 5' RACE reads, yields one record per CDR3 protein. Of 410,000 or so distinct CDR3 sequences listed, approximately 17% are singletons. The TCR comes from a man aged 45-65 years in good health. The specimen was naive T cells sorted from blood. This sequence joins TRBV12-3 or TRBV12-4 and TRBJ2-2; unclear D gene. As DNA, the CDR3 is TGTGCCAGCAGGGCCCCCCGGGAGCTGTTTTTT. Translating gives CASRAPRELFF.